Following are 26 T cell receptor beta chains from one sample sequenced in a study of T cell responses to AZD1222 COVID-19 vaccine. This table comes from immunoSEQ multiplex PCR, and its TCRdb copy is limited to in-frame clones, with some not included. The repertoire holds roughly 100,000 clones, with 75% to 95% as singletons. Material: peripheral blood, obtained on day 0 of AZD1222 vaccination. The receptors shown here come from an adult in good health.

DNA of the CDR3: TGTGCCAGCAGCTCACTAGCGGGAGGGAGCATTCAGTACTTC. Translated: CASSSLAGGSIQYF. J is TRBJ2-4 and V is TRBV7-2, with 13 bases lining up with TRBD2. In germline, CDR1 is SGHTA, CDR2 FQGNSA. The CDR3 totals 14 residues. V lost 4 bases and J lost 9; bases outside the gene matches: 3.

This clone was seen a handful of times. The sample contains more than one DNA sequence encoding this CDR3. The chain is built from TRBV9 and TRBJ2-7, with a possible D match to TRBD2 (5 bases). Germline CDR1 reads SGDLS; CDR2 reads YYNGEE. Trimming took off 0 bases at V and 0 bases at J, with 7 bases between the two ends. The CDR3 is 14 amino acids. The CDR3 nucleotides are TGTGCCAGCAGCGTAGGTGGGAGCTCCTACGAGCAGTACTTC. Translating gives CASSVGGSSYEQYF.

The V call is TRBV23-1, the J call TRBJ2-5, with 12 bases lining up with TRBD2. TRBV23-1 is marked as an open reading frame, function uncertain. The ends lost 4 bases at V and 3 bases at J; junction bases unmatched: 9. The CDR3 extends over 17 amino acids. The CDR3 bases are TGCGCCAGCAGTCCGTCCGGACTAGCGGGATTAAAAGAGACCCAGTACTTC. This gives the protein CASSPSGLAGLKETQYF.

CDR3 sequence (DNA): TGTGCCAGCAGCTCCAGGGGATCCTATGGCTACACCTTC. Its translation is CASSSRGSYGYTF. The V call is TRBV5-8, the J call TRBJ1-2; weak D call: TRBD1 (6 bases). The V gene's germline CDR1 is SGHTS and CDR2 YDEGEE. This CDR3 region has 13 residues. Between the trimmed V and J ends, which lost 3 bases and 4 bases, there was a span of 10 bases.

The chain employs TRBV7-8 and TRBJ2-1; tentative D call: TRBD2 (7 bases). Trimming pared 4 bases from V and 2 bases from J, leaving 18 bases between. The CDR3 is 17 amino acids. Germline V gene data show CDR1 as SGHVS and CDR2 as FQNEAQ. The CDR3 loop is CASSSLGAGATYNEQFF. Written as DNA, the CDR3 is TGTGCCAGCAGCTCCCTGGGGGCGGGAGCTACCTACAATGAGCAGTTCTTC.

The genes are TRBV5-4 and TRBJ1-2; possible D gene TRBD1, 5 bases. The germline V gene encodes CDR1 SGHNT and CDR2 YYREEE (reference sequence). There are 14 residues in the CDR3. V was pared by 4 bases and J by 4 bases, with 14 bases between. CDR3 nucleotides: TGTGCCAGCAGCGGAGGGGTCTGGGTCTATGGCTACACCTTC. It codes for CASSGGVWVYGYTF.

This sequence joins TRBV7-8 and TRBJ2-7, with 13 nucleotides matching TRBD2. The germline gives CDR1 SGHVS, CDR2 FQNEAQ. This CDR3 is built from 19 residues. With 3 bases clipped from V and 3 bases from J, the junction kept 14 bases outside the gene matches. Written as DNA, the CDR3 is TGTGCCAGCAGCTTCGTTATACCGGGACTAGCGGGGACGGGCTACGAGCAGTACTTC. Its protein is CASSFVIPGLAGTGYEQYF.

The genes are TRBV6-5 and TRBJ1-1; 7 bases line up with TRBD1. The V gene end was trimmed by 8 bases and the J gene end by 5 bases; junction bases not matched to a gene: 5. The CDR3 has 12 residues. CDR1 MNHEY and CDR2 SVGAGI come from the germline V gene. CDR3 residues: CASGGTVTEAFF. The DNA for the CDR3 is TGTGCCAGCGGAGGGACAGTGACTGAAGCTTTCTTT.

The gene calls are TRBV28 and TRBJ2-5; 10 positions match TRBD1. The CDR3 is 16 amino acids. Germline lookup yields CDR1 MDHEN and CDR2 SYDVKM. Trimming took 3 bases from V and 4 from J; bases not matched to a gene: 8. The CDR3 sequence is CASSLGPRTGGETQYF. The CDR3 DNA is TGTGCCAGCAGTTTGGGACCCCGGACAGGGGGAGAGACCCAGTACTTC.

This clone is a singleton in its sample. J is TRBJ1-3 and V is TRBV28; D is ambiguous. V was clipped by 7 bases and J by 4 bases, with 14 bases between them. This CDR3 comprises 14 residues. Germline V gives CDR1 MDHEN, CDR2 SYDVKM. The CDR3 region is CASNNRARGNTIYF. The DNA of the CDR3 is TGTGCCAGCAACAACCGGGCGCGGGGAAACACCATATATTTT. Full variable domain (missing parts from reference TRBV28 and TRBJ1-3): DVKVTQSSRYLVKRTGEKVFLECVQDMDHENMFWYRQDPGLGLRLIYFSYDVKMKEKGDIPEGYSVSREKKERFSLILESASTNQTSMYLCASNNRARGNTIYFGEGSWLTVV.

Only a few counts were recorded for this clone. The chain couples TRBV28 to TRBJ1-4; 9 bases line up with TRBD1. Germline V gene lookup returns CDR1 MDHEN and CDR2 SYDVKM. The CDR3 has 15 residues. After removal of 6 bases from V and 7 bases from J, the junction contained 9 bases not matched to a gene. The DNA for the CDR3 is TGTGCCAGCAGCCGGAAACAGGGGGCGAGTGAAAAACTGTTTTTT. Translation: CASSRKQGASEKLFF.

The CDR3 sequence: CASRTSYGYTF. The CDR3 nucleotides read TGTGCCAGCCGAACAAGCTATGGCTACACCTTC. The rearrangement uses TRBV27 and TRBJ1-2; D is ambiguous. This CDR3 comprises 11 residues. Deletions cut 8 bases from V and 4 bases from J, with 8 bases between. Germline V gene lookup returns CDR1 MNHEY and CDR2 SMNVEV (reference sequence).

There are a few counts of this clone. The chain links TRBV7-2 to TRBJ2-7; 9 nucleotides agree with TRBD2. V gave up 4 bases and J gave up 6 bases; unmatched junction bases: 10. CDR3 length equals 15 residues. Germline lookup yields CDR1 SGHTA and CDR2 FQGNSA. Here the CDR3 DNA reads TGTGCCAGCAGCTCCGCCAGACTAGCGGCTGGCGAGCAGTACTTC. Translated: CASSSARLAAGEQYF.

The rearrangement links TRBV19 to TRBJ2-3, with D perhaps matching TRBD1 (5 bases). The CDR3 loop spans 14 amino acids. Germline lookup yields CDR1 LNHDA and CDR2 SQIVND (reference sequence). Trimming pared 7 bases from V and 2 bases from J, leaving 13 bases between. This CDR3 is CASTVDINTDTQYF. As DNA, the CDR3 is TGTGCCAGTACCGTGGACATAAACACAGATACGCAGTATTTT.

The chain employs TRBV7-2 and TRBJ2-2, with 12 bases that match TRBD2. The V gene's germline CDR1 is SGHTA and CDR2 FQGNSA. The CDR3 consists of 17 residues. Trimming removed 5 bases from V and 7 bases from J; junction bases left unmatched: 11. CDR3 amino acids: CASSTQLAGGGFGELFF. CDR3 nucleotide sequence: TGTGCCAGCAGCACCCAACTAGCGGGAGGAGGTTTCGGGGAGCTGTTTTTT.

In regard to this clone: Distinct nucleotide sequences in the sample also encode this CDR3. The J gene is TRBJ1-1, the V gene TRBV9; D is unclear. Trimming removed 0 bases from V and 2 bases from J, with 5 bases in between. Germline CDR1 SGDLS, CDR2 YYNGEE. The CDR3 length is 13 residues. The CDR3: CASSVAGNTEAFF. CDR3 DNA sequence: TGTGCCAGCAGCGTAGCGGGTAACACTGAAGCTTTCTTT. The complete variable domain, with remaining parts taken from reference TRBV9 and TRBJ1-1, reads DSGVTQTPKHLITATGQRVTLRCSPRSGDLSVYWYQQSLDQGLQFLIQYYNGEERAKGNILERFSAQQFPDLHSELNLSSLELGDSALYFCASSVAGNTEAFFGQGTRLTVV.

J is TRBJ1-5 and V is TRBV27; the D is unclear. CDR1 is MNHEY and CDR2 is SMNVEV in the germline V gene (reference sequence). Trimming shortened V by 3 bases and J by 3 bases, and 3 bases separated the two germline ends. The CDR3 loop spans 12 amino acids. CDR3 loop: CASSFLNQPQHF. CDR3 DNA sequence: TGTGCCAGCAGTTTCCTCAATCAGCCCCAGCATTTT.

This chain uses TRBV9 with TRBJ1-2; D might be TRBD1 (6 bases). The CDR3 covers 14 residues. The V end lost 3 bases, the J end lost 2 bases, and 11 bases lay between the germline ends. Germline V gene sequence: CDR1 SGDLS, CDR2 YYNGEE. The CDR3 DNA follows: TGTGCCAGCAGCGCGGACAGATTCAACTATGGCTACACCTTC. This gives the protein CASSADRFNYGYTF. Filled out from reference TRBV9 and TRBJ1-2, the complete variable domain reads DSGVTQTPKHLITATGQRVTLRCSPRSGDLSVYWYQQSLDQGLQFLIQYYNGEERAKGNILERFSAQQFPDLHSELNLSSLELGDSALYFCASSADRFNYGYTFGSGTRLTVV.

V usage is TRBV7-3 and J usage is TRBJ2-2; 14 bases match TRBD2. The trim removed 5 bases at V and 7 bases at J, leaving 3 bases unmatched. The V gene's germline CDR1 is SGHTA and CDR2 FQGTGA. The CDR3 length is 15 residues. The CDR3 region has the DNA TGTGCCAGCAGCCCCGGACTAGCGGGAGGCGGGGAGCTGTTTTTT. Residues: CASSPGLAGGGELFF.

The chain carries TRBV19 and TRBJ2-3; 14 bases match TRBD2. The CDR3 spans 17 residues. The germline gives CDR1 LNHDA, CDR2 SQIVND (reference sequence). V was pared by 6 bases and J by 0 bases, with 5 bases of the junction left unmatched. Written as DNA, the CDR3 is TGTGCCAGTAGACGGACTAGCGGGGGGACTAGCACAGATACGCAGTATTTT. It encodes CASRRTSGGTSTDTQYF.

The chain combines TRBV6-1 with TRBJ2-7; D may be TRBD2 (5 bases). Germline V gene lookup returns CDR1 MNHNS and CDR2 SASEGT. Trimming shortened V by 0 bases and J by 0 bases, and 15 bases separated the two germline ends. The CDR3 contains 17 residues. The CDR3 spells CASSEALMSGSSYEQYF. The DNA of the CDR3 is TGTGCCAGCAGTGAAGCCCTTATGAGCGGAAGCTCCTACGAGCAGTACTTC.

The chain combines TRBV6-2 or TRBV6-3 with TRBJ2-5; D is perhaps TRBD1 or TRBD2 (5 bases each). Germline V gene data show CDR1 as MNHEY and CDR2 as SVGEGT. This CDR3 contains 14 residues. Trimming shortened V by 6 bases and J by 3 bases, and 14 bases separated the two germline ends. For the CDR3, the DNA is TGTGCCAGCAGGCCTCGGGGCGTTAAAGAGACCCAGTACTTC. It encodes CASRPRGVKETQYF.

This clone was observed a handful of times. The CDR3 protein is CASSQGPYRVQGGYTF. The CDR3 DNA reads TGCGCCAGCAGCCAAGGGCCCTACAGGGTTCAGGGTGGCTACACCTTC. The chain joins TRBV4-1 to TRBJ1-2; D is possibly TRBD1 (6 bases). This CDR3 has 16 residues. Germline CDR1 MGHRA, CDR2 YSYEKL. V lost 1 base and J 7 bases, leaving 19 bases between the germline ends.

Only one count was recorded for this clone. The V gene is TRBV9, the J gene TRBJ1-5; 9 bases are shared with TRBD1. Germline V gene sequence: CDR1 SGDLS, CDR2 YYNGEE. The V gene end was trimmed by 6 bases and the J gene end by 6 bases; junction bases not matched to a gene: 7. The CDR3 contains 14 residues. CDR3 loop: CASTRGQGGQPQHF. The CDR3 nucleotides read TGTGCCAGCACCCGGGGACAGGGAGGTCAGCCCCAGCATTTT.

This chain links TRBV6-5 with TRBJ2-1, with TRBD2 matching over 8 bases. Germline V gene sequence: CDR1 MNHEY, CDR2 SVGAGI. The CDR3 is 16 amino acids. After removal of 0 bases from V and 7 bases from J, the junction contained 8 bases not matched to a gene. CDR3 amino acids: CASSYSLAGGWNEQFF. In DNA, the CDR3 is TGTGCCAGCAGTTACTCCCTGGCGGGAGGTTGGAATGAGCAGTTCTTC.

The V call is TRBV9, the J call TRBJ1-2; D is unclear. Trimming removed 2 bases at V and 3 bases at J, with 14 bases between. Germline V gene data show CDR1 as SGDLS and CDR2 as YYNGEE. This CDR3 has 15 amino acids. The CDR3 protein is CASSVQPGGHYGYTF. In DNA, the CDR3 is TGTGCCAGCAGCGTCCAACCGGGAGGTCACTATGGCTACACCTTC.